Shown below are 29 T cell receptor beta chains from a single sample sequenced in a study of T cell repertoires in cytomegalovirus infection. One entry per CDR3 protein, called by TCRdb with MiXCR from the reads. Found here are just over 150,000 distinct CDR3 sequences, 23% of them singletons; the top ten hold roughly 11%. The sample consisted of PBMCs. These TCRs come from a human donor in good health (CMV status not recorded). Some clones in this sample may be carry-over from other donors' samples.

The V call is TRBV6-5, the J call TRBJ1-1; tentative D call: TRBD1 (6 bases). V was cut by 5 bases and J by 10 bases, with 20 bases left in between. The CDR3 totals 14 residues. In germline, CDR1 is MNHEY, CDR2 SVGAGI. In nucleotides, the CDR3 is TGTGCCAGCAGTCTGACGGGGGCGCGTTTGACAGCTTTCTTT. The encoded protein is CASSLTGARLTAFF.

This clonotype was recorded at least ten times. CDR3 in amino acids: CASSETSGGMINEQYF. The DNA of the CDR3 is TGTGCCAGCAGTGAAACTAGCGGGGGAATGATAAACGAGCAGTACTTC. V and J are TRBV25-1 and TRBJ2-7; 11 nucleotides agree with TRBD2. The V gene end was trimmed by 2 bases and the J gene end by 5 bases; junction bases not matched to a gene: 8. The CDR3 consists of 16 residues. The germline CDR1 and CDR2 sequences are MGHDK and SYGVNS.

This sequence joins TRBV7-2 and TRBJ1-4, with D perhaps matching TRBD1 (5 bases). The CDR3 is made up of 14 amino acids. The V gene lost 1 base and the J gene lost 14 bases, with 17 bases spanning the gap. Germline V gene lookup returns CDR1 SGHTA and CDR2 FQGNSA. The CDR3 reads CASSLVTGRDNLFF. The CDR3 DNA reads TGTGCCAGCAGCTTAGTCACAGGACGGGATAATCTGTTTTTT.

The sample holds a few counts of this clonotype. The CDR3 nucleotides read TGTGCCAGCAGTCCGTCGGGGACGATGAACACTGAAGCTTTCTTT. Residues: CASSPSGTMNTEAFF. The chain links TRBV7-6 to TRBJ1-1, with D perhaps matching TRBD1 (5 bases). Trimming removed 6 bases from V and 0 bases from J, with 14 bases in between. The germline gives CDR1 SGHVS, CDR2 FNYEAQ. This CDR3 contains 15 residues.

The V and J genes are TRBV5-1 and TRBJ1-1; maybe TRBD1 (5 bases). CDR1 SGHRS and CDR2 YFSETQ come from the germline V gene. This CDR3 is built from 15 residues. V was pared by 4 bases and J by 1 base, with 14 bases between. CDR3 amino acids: CASSPSTVRNTEAFF. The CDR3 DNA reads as TGCGCCAGCAGCCCTTCGACAGTCCGGAACACTGAAGCTTTCTTT.

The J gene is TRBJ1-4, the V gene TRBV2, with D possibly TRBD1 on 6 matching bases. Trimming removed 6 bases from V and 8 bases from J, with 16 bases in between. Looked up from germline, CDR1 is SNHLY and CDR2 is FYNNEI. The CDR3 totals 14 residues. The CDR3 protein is CASRRDTQAEKLFF. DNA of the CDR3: TGTGCCAGCAGGCGGGACACTCAGGCGGAAAAACTGTTTTTT.

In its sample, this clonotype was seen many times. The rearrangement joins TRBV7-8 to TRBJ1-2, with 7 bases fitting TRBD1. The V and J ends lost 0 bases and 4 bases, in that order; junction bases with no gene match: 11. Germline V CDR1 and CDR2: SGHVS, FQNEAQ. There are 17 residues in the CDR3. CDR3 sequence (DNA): TGTGCCAGCAGCTTAGCGGCAGGGGGGGGCTTTTCCTATGGCTACACCTTC. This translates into CASSLAAGGGFSYGYTF.

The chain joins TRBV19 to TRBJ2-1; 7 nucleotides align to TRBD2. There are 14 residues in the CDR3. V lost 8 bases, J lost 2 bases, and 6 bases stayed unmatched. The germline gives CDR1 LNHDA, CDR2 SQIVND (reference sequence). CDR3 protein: CASGPGTTYNEQFF. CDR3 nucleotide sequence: TGTGCCAGTGGGCCCGGGACTACCTACAATGAGCAGTTCTTC.

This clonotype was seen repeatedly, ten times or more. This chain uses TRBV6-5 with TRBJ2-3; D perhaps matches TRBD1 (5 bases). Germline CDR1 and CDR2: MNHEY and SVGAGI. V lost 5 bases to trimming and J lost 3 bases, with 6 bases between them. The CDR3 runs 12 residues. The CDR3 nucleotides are TGTGCCAGCAGTACAGGTACAGATACGCAGTATTTT. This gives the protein CASSTGTDTQYF.

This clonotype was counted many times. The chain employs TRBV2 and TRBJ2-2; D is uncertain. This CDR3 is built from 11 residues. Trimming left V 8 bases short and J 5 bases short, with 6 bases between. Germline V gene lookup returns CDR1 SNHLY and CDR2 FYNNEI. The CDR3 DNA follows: TGTGCCAGCGGGATGACCGGGGAGCTGTTTTTT. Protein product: CASGMTGELFF.

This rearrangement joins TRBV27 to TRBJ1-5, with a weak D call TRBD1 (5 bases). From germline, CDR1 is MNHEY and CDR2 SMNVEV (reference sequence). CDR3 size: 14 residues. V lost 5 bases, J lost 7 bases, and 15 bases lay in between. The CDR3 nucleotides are TGTGCCAGCAGTGCAACCTGGACATCCCAGCCCCAGCATTTT. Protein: CASSATWTSQPQHF.

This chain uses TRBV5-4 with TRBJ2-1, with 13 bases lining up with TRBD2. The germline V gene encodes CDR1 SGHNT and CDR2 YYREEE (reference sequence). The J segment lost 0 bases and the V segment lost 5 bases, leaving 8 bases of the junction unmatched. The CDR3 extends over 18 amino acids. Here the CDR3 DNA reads TGTGCCAGCAGGATGGGACTAGCGGGATCGAGCTCCTACAATGAGCAGTTCTTC. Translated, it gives CASRMGLAGSSSYNEQFF. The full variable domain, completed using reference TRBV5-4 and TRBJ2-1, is ETGVTQSPTHLIKTRGQQVTLRCSSQSGHNTVSWYQQALGQGPQFIFQYYREEENGRGNFPPRFSGLQFPNYSSELNVNALELDDSALYLCASRMGLAGSSSYNEQFFGPGTRLTVL.

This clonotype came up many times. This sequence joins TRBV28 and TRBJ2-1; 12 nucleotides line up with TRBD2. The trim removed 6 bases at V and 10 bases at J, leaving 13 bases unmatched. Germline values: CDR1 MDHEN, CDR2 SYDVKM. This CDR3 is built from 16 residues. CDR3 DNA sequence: TGTGCCAGCAGCCAGACTAGCGGGAGACCTAACGAAGAGCAGTTCTTC. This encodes CASSQTSGRPNEEQFF.

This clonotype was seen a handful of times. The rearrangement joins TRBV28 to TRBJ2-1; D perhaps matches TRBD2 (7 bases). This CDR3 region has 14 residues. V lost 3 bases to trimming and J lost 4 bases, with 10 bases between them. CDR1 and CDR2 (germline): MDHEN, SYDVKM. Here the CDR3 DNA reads TGTGCCAGCAGTTTTAAGGGGGGGTACAATGAGCAGTTCTTC. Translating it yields CASSFKGGYNEQFF.

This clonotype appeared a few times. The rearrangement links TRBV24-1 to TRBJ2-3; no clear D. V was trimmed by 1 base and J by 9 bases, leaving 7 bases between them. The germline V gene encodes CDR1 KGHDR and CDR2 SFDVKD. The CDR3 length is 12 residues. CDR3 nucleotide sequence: TGTGCCACCAGTGATTTTCAGCTAACGCAGTATTTT. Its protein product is CATSDFQLTQYF.

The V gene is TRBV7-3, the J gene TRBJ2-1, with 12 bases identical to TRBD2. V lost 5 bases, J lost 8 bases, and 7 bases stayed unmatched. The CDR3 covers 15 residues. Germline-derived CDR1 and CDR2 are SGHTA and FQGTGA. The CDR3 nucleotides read TGTGCCAGCAGCCAAACTAGCGGGGGGATCCATGAGCAGTTCTTC. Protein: CASSQTSGGIHEQFF. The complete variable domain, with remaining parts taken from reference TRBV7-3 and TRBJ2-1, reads GAGVSQTPSNKVTEKGKYVELRCDPISGHTALYWYRQSLGQGPEFLIYFQGTGAADDSGLPNDRFFAVRPEGSVSTLKIQRTERGDSAVYLCASSQTSGGIHEQFFGPGTRLTVL.

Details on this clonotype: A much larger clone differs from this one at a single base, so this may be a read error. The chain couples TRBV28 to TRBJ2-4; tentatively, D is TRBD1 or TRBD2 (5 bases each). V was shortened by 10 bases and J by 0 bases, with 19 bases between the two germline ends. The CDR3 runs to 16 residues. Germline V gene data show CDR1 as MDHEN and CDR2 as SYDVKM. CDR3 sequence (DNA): TGTGCCAACTCGCAGGCCCAGGGAGAAGCCAAAAACATTCAGTACTTC. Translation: CANSQAQGEAKNIQYF.

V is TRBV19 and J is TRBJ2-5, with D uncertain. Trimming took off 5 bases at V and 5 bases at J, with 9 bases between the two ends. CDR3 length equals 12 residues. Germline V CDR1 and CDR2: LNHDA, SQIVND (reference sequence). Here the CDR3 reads CASSSGAETQYF. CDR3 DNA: TGTGCCAGTAGTTCCGGTGCCGAGACCCAGTACTTC. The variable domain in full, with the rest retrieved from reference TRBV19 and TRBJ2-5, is DGGITQSPKYLFRKEGQNVTLSCEQNLNHDAMYWYRQDPGQGLRLIYYSQIVNDFQKGDIAEGYSVSREKKESFPLTVTSAQKNPTAFYLCASSSGAETQYFGPGTRLLVL.

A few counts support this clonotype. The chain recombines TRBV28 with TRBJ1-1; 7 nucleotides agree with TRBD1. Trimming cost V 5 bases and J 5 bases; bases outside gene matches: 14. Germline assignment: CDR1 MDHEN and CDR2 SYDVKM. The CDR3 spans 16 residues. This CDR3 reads CASSIPMTGKGTEAFF. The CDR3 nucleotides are TGTGCCAGCAGTATCCCCATGACAGGGAAGGGGACTGAAGCTTTCTTT.

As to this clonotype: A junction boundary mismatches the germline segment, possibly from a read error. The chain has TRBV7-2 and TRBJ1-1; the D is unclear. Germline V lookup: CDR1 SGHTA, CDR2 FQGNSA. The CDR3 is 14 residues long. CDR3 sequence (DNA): TGTGCCATCAGCTTTATGACGGCGAACACTGAAGCTTTCTTT. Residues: CAISFMTANTEAFF. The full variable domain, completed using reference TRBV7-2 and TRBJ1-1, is GAGVSQSPSNKVTEKGKDVELRCDPISGHTALYWYRQSLGQGLEFLIYFQGNSAPDKSGLPSDRFSAERTGGSVSTLTIQRTQQEDSAVYLCAISFMTANTEAFFGQGTRLTVV.

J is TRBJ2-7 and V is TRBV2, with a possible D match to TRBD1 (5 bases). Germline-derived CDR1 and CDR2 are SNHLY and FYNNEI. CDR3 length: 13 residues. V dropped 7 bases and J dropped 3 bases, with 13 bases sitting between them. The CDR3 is CASKVARDYEQYF. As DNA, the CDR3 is TGTGCCAGCAAGGTAGCCAGGGACTACGAGCAGTACTTC. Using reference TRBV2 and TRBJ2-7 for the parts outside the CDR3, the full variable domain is EPEVTQTPSHQVTQMGQEVILRCVPISNHLYFYWYRQILGQKVEFLVSFYNNEISEKSEIFDDQFSVERPDGSNFTLKIRSTKLEDSAMYFCASKVARDYEQYFGPGTRLTVT.

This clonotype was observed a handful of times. In DNA form, the CDR3 reads TGTGCCAGCAGCTTGAATTGGAGGGATCAAGAGACCCAGTACTTC. It yields the protein CASSLNWRDQETQYF. The chain has TRBV5-6 and TRBJ2-5; tentative D call: TRBD2 (6 bases). V was clipped by 1 base and J by 2 bases, with 12 bases between them. Per germline, CDR1 SGHDT and CDR2 YYEEEE. This CDR3 region has 15 residues.

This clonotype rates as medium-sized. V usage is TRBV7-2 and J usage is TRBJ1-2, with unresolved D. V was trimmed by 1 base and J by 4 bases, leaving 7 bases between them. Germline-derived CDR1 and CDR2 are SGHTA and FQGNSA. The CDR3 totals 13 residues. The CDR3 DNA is TGTGCCAGCAGCTTAGATGGCAGCTATGGCTACACCTTC. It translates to CASSLDGSYGYTF. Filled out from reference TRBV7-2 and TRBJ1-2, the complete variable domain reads GAGVSQSPSNKVTEKGKDVELRCDPISGHTALYWYRQSLGQGLEFLIYFQGNSAPDKSGLPSDRFSAERTGGSVSTLTIQRTQQEDSAVYLCASSLDGSYGYTFGSGTRLTVV.

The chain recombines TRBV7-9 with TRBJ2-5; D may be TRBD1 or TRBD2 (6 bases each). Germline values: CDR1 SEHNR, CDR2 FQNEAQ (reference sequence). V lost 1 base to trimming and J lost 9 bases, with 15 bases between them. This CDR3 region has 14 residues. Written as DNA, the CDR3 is TGTGCCAGCAGCTTAGGGGACTCCCAGGGGCCCCAGTACTTC. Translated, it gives CASSLGDSQGPQYF.

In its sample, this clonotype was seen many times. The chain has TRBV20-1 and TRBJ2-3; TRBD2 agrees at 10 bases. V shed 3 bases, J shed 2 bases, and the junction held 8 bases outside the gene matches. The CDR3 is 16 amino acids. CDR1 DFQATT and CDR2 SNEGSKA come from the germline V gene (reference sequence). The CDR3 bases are TGCAGTGCTAGTTGGACTAGCGGACCCACCACAGATACGCAGTATTTT. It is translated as CSASWTSGPTTDTQYF.

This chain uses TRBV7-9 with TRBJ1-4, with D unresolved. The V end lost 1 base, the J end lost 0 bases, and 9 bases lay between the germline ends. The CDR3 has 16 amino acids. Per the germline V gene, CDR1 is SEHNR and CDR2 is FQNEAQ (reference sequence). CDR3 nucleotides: TGTGCCAGCAGCTTAGGAGCGACCACAACTAATGAAAAACTGTTTTTT. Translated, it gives CASSLGATTTNEKLFF.

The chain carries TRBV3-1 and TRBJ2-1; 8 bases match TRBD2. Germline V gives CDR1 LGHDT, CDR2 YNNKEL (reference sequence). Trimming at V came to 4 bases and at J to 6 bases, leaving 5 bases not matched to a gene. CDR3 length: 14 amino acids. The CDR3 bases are TGTGCCAGCAGCCGGAGCGGGAGTGGCAATGAGCAGTTCTTC. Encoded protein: CASSRSGSGNEQFF.

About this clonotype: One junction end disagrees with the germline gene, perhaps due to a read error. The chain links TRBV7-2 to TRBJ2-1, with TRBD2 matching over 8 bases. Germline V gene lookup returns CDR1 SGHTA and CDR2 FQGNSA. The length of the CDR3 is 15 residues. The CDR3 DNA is TGTGCCAGCAGCTTTTCTAGCGGGTCCTACAGTGAGCAGTTCTTC. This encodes CASSFSSGSYSEQFF.

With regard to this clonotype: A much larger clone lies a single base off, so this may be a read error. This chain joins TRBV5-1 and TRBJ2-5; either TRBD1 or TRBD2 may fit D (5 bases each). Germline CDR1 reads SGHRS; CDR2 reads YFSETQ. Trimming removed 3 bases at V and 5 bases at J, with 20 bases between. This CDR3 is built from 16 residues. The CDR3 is CASSSAGASRSETQYF. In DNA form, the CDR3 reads TGCGCCAGCAGCTCTGCCGGGGCTAGTAGGTCGGAGACCCAGTACTTC.